Following are 23 T cell receptor beta chains from one sample sequenced in a study of blood T cell repertoires in COVID-19. Measured with immunoSEQ multiplex PCR; TCRdb has only the in-frame clones, and not every one. The table has about 200,000 clones, around 75% seen once. Material for sequencing was peripheral blood. Receptors originate from a human donor in a cohort sampled during active COVID-19.

The DNA for the CDR3 is TGTGCCAGCAGTGACCCGGGACTACTAAACACTGAAGCTTTCTTT. Protein: CASSDPGLLNTEAFF. V and J are TRBV6-2 or TRBV6-3 and TRBJ1-1; a weak D match, TRBD1 (5 bases). This CDR3 contains 15 residues. Looked up from germline, CDR1 is MNHEY and CDR2 is SVGEGT. The V end lost 5 bases, the J end lost 2 bases, and 15 bases lay between the germline ends.

V is TRBV4-3 and J is TRBJ2-7; D possibly corresponds to TRBD2 (5 bases). The V gene's germline CDR1 is LGHNA and CDR2 YSLEER. Trimming removed 2 bases at V and 2 bases at J, with 16 bases between. This CDR3 has 16 amino acids. The CDR3: CASSQLWRVPTYEQYF. The CDR3 DNA follows: TGCGCCAGCAGCCAACTTTGGCGGGTGCCCACCTACGAGCAGTACTTC.

The V gene is TRBV7-8, the J gene TRBJ2-7; 14 bases align to TRBD2. Germline-derived CDR1 and CDR2 are SGHVS and FQNEAQ. Unmatched junction bases numbered 16, after V lost 7 bases and J lost 5 bases. The length of the CDR3 is 18 residues. Here the CDR3 reads CASTFPVGLAGVENEQYF. The CDR3 bases are TGTGCCAGCACCTTTCCCGTGGGACTAGCGGGAGTTGAGAACGAGCAGTACTTC.

The chain combines TRBV3-1 (or the pseudogene TRBV3-2) with TRBJ1-5; 7 nucleotides line up with TRBD1. J was trimmed by 0 bases and V by 1 base; bases with no gene match: 6. This CDR3 is built from 17 residues. Germline CDR1 is LGHDT and CDR2 is YNNKEL (reference sequence). In DNA form, the CDR3 reads TGTGCCAGCAGCCAAGGACAGGGATCCCTTAGCAATCAGCCCCAGCATTTT. This translates into CASSQGQGSLSNQPQHF.

The chain combines TRBV7-9 with TRBJ2-6; D unresolved. The CDR3 length is 15 residues. Germline CDR1 is SEHNR and CDR2 is FQNEAQ (reference sequence). V lost 1 base, J lost 4 bases, and 8 bases lay in between. CDR3 in DNA: TGTGCCAGCAGCTTAGTGGGCGCCGGGGCCAACGTCCTGACTTTC. This sequence encodes CASSLVGAGANVLTF.

V usage is TRBV2 and J usage is TRBJ1-1; TRBD1 matches 7 bases. Trimming at V came to 3 bases and at J to 4 bases, leaving 5 bases not matched to a gene. The CDR3 contains 14 residues. Germline V CDR1 and CDR2: SNHLY, FYNNEI. The CDR3 sequence is CASSDGRGTTEAFF. The CDR3 DNA is TGTGCCAGCAGTGACGGCAGGGGGACCACTGAAGCTTTCTTT.

The J gene is TRBJ2-7, the V gene TRBV2; 11 nucleotides align to TRBD2. J was trimmed by 0 bases and V by 8 bases; bases with no gene match: 3. Germline assignment: CDR1 SNHLY and CDR2 FYNNEI. The CDR3 has 14 amino acids. The CDR3 DNA reads TGTGCCAGCTTTAGCGGGAGGGGCTCCTACGAGCAGTACTTC. It codes for CASFSGRGSYEQYF. Based on the CDR3 plus reference TRBV2 and TRBJ2-7, the full variable domain is EPEVTQTPSHQVTQMGQEVILRCVPISNHLYFYWYRQILGQKVEFLVSFYNNEISEKSEIFDDQFSVERPDGSNFTLKIRSTKLEDSAMYFCASFSGRGSYEQYFGPGTRLTVT.

This sequence joins TRBV9 and TRBJ2-2, with D tentatively TRBD1 (5 bases). V was trimmed by 1 base and J by 4 bases, leaving 14 bases between them. Per germline, CDR1 SGDLS and CDR2 YYNGEE. The CDR3 length is 16 residues. The CDR3 DNA reads TGTGCCAGCAGCGTAACGGCAGGGAAGGTCACCGGGGAGCTGTTTTTT. It specifies CASSVTAGKVTGELFF.

CDR3 nucleotides: TGTGCCACCAGTGCAGGCCAAGAGACCCAGTACTTC. Translation: CATSAGQETQYF. This chain connects TRBV24-1 to TRBJ2-5; D uncertain. The CDR3 covers 12 residues. The V end was cut by 5 bases, the J end by 1 base, with 4 bases between. Germline assignment: CDR1 KGHDR and CDR2 SFDVKD.

The CDR3: CASAVSRTSAEAFF. The CDR3 DNA is TGCGCCAGCGCGGTCTCGCGAACAAGCGCTGAAGCTTTCTTT. The gene calls are TRBV4-3 and TRBJ1-1; no clear D gene. Germline-derived CDR1 and CDR2 are LGHNA and YSLEER. The germline V and J ends were trimmed by 8 bases and 6 bases, with 19 bases remaining between them. The CDR3 has 14 amino acids.

The gene calls are TRBV4-3 and TRBJ1-2; 9 nucleotides line up with TRBD1. Germline V gene sequence: CDR1 LGHNA, CDR2 YSLEER. V lost 2 bases and J lost 5; bases outside the gene matches: 3. CDR3 length: 14 amino acids. The CDR3 DNA is TGCGCCAGCAGCCAACCGGACAGGGGTTATGGCTACACCTTC. It translates to CASSQPDRGYGYTF.

The table lists this clone with a few counts. The gene calls are TRBV6-5 and TRBJ1-2; D not resolved. CDR1 MNHEY and CDR2 SVGAGI come from the germline V gene. The CDR3 is made up of 14 amino acids. Deletions cut 6 bases from V and 6 bases from J, with 17 bases between. In DNA, the CDR3 is TGTGCCAGCAGCCCGTCGAGGAGGGTGAATGGCTACACCTTC. Translating it yields CASSPSRRVNGYTF.

With respect to this clone: Within the sample, other DNA sequences also encode this same CDR3. The chain recombines TRBV5-8 with TRBJ2-7; D may be TRBD1 (5 bases). Germline V CDR1 and CDR2: SGHTS, YDEGEE. This CDR3 comprises 14 residues. V lost 2 bases to trimming and J lost 0 bases, with 9 bases between them. CDR3 coding DNA: TGTGCCAGCAGCTTAGGGGCCCGCTCCTACGAGCAGTACTTC. It yields the protein CASSLGARSYEQYF.

The chain employs TRBV7-3 and TRBJ2-7; possibly TRBD2 for D (5 bases). Per germline, CDR1 SGHTA and CDR2 FQGTGA. The CDR3 totals 15 residues. The V gene lost 8 bases and the J gene lost 4 bases, with 21 bases spanning the gap. This chain's CDR3 is CASCRPRGEHYEQYF. The CDR3 DNA reads TGTGCCAGCTGCAGACCCCGGGGAGAGCATTACGAGCAGTACTTC.

This clone was seen a handful of times. This chain uses TRBV27 with TRBJ1-2; no definite D call. The CDR3 has 13 residues. The germline V and J ends were trimmed by 2 bases and 8 bases, with 12 bases remaining between them. Germline V gene data show CDR1 as MNHEY and CDR2 as SMNVEV (reference sequence). The CDR3 reads CASSLAGYAGYTF. The DNA for the CDR3 is TGTGCCAGCAGTTTAGCGGGTTACGCGGGCTACACCTTC.

The CDR3 loop is CASSKAHVFMAGLPPGNEQYF. The DNA for the CDR3 is TGTGCCAGCAGCAAAGCCCACGTCTTTATGGCGGGACTACCTCCAGGGAACGAGCAGTACTTC. The chain is built from TRBV21-1 and TRBJ2-7; TRBD2 is the table's D call and was not checked against the DNA. TRBV21-1 is flagged as a pseudogene. The CDR3 loop spans 21 amino acids.

The genes are TRBV19 and TRBJ2-7; tentative D call: TRBD2 (6 bases). Germline V gives CDR1 LNHDA, CDR2 SQIVND (reference sequence). The CDR3 length is 15 residues. The V and J ends lost 5 bases and 5 bases respectively, with 19 bases between them. The CDR3 sequence: CASSPRREKFHEQYF. In DNA, the CDR3 is TGTGCCAGTAGTCCCCGCCGGGAGAAATTCCACGAGCAGTACTTC.

J is TRBJ2-7 and V is TRBV19; TRBD2 matches at 7 bases. The CDR3 totals 14 residues. Trimming at V came to 5 bases and at J to 2 bases, leaving 6 bases not matched to a gene. Germline CDR1 and CDR2: LNHDA and SQIVND (reference sequence). The CDR3 coding sequence is TGTGCCAGTAGTTCCGGCGGGAGACCCTACGAGCAGTACTTC. Protein product: CASSSGGRPYEQYF.

The rearrangement links TRBV5-1 to TRBJ1-1; 8 bases are shared with TRBD1. The V gene end was trimmed by 3 bases and the J gene end by 4 bases; junction bases not matched to a gene: 8. The CDR3 length is 15 residues. Germline-derived CDR1 and CDR2 are SGHRS and YFSETQ. CDR3 amino acids: CASSSDRDRVTEAFF. The CDR3 DNA follows: TGCGCCAGCAGCTCGGACAGGGATCGGGTCACTGAAGCTTTCTTT.

The chain is built from TRBV9 and TRBJ1-2; TRBD1 might be the D (6 bases). The CDR3 is 15 residues long. In germline, CDR1 is SGDLS, CDR2 YYNGEE. V dropped 4 bases and J dropped 6 bases, with 19 bases sitting between them. CDR3 in amino acids: CASSLTPGQSDGYTF. Written as DNA, the CDR3 is TGTGCCAGCAGCCTCACCCCAGGACAGTCGGATGGCTACACCTTC.

This clone was recorded once. V and J are TRBV28 and TRBJ1-5; 7 positions agree with TRBD1. Germline V CDR1 and CDR2: MDHEN, SYDVKM. V lost 6 bases to trimming and J lost 2 bases; unmatched junction nucleotides: 4. This CDR3 has 14 amino acids. This chain's CDR3 is CASRSTGGNQPQHF. In DNA, the CDR3 is TGTGCCAGCAGATCTACAGGGGGCAATCAGCCCCAGCATTTT.

The V call is TRBV4-3, the J call TRBJ2-7; possible D gene TRBD1, 5 bases. The CDR3 spans 16 residues. In germline, CDR1 is LGHNA, CDR2 YSLEER. Deletions cut 0 bases from V and 6 bases from J, with 18 bases between. The CDR3 protein is CASSQEQATILGEQYF. The CDR3 DNA follows: TGCGCCAGCAGCCAAGAACAGGCTACTATTTTGGGCGAGCAGTACTTC.

The chain is built from TRBV19 and TRBJ2-7; D is possibly TRBD2 (5 bases). Per the germline V gene, CDR1 is LNHDA and CDR2 is SQIVND (reference sequence). The CDR3 has 15 amino acids. Trimming took off 1 base at V and 1 base at J, with 11 bases between the two ends. The CDR3 DNA follows: TGTGCCAGTAGTATAGGCCCTAGCCATTCCTACGAGCAGTACTTC. Its protein product is CASSIGPSHSYEQYF.